The 19 T cell receptor beta chains below were found in one sample sequenced in a study of cytomegalovirus exposure and HLA in healthy donors. Both 60 Vbeta primers and 13 Jbeta primers went into the PCR. The repertoire was sequenced with immunoSEQ multiplex PCR; TCRdb's copy has only in-frame clones and lacks some. The data contain 150,000 to 190,000 clones, 75% of them seen just once; the ten biggest clones take up around 1.5%. Sequenced: PBMCs. These receptors were obtained from a man aged 18 to 30 in good health and CMV-seronegative.

The chain joins TRBV27 to TRBJ2-3; possible D gene TRBD2, 5 bases. The CDR3 totals 17 residues. The V and J ends lost 2 bases and 5 bases respectively, with 20 bases between them. Germline V gene sequence: CDR1 MNHEY, CDR2 SMNVEV (reference sequence). The DNA of the CDR3 is TGTGCCAGCAGTTTAAAGGGAGAGGCCCGGTTCGGAGATACGCAGTATTTT. It translates to CASSLKGEARFGDTQYF.

V usage is TRBV5-4 and J usage is TRBJ1-1; the D gene is possibly TRBD1 (5 bases). CDR3 length: 15 amino acids. Germline V gene data show CDR1 as SGHNT and CDR2 as YYREEE (reference sequence). The V gene lost 2 bases and the J gene lost 1 base, with 12 bases spanning the gap. The CDR3 coding sequence is TGTGCCAGCAGCTTCCGGGCAGGGCCGAACACTGAAGCTTTCTTT. Its translation is CASSFRAGPNTEAFF.

This clone was found a few times. The chain uses TRBV4-3 and TRBJ1-3; 7 bases map to TRBD1. Per the germline V gene, CDR1 is LGHNA and CDR2 is YSLEER. This CDR3 is built from 16 residues. J lost 0 bases, V lost 3 bases, and 5 bases had no gene match. In nucleotides, the CDR3 is TGCGCCAGCAGCCAGGGACAGCCTTTCTCTGGAAACACCATATATTTT. Amino acid sequence: CASSQGQPFSGNTIYF.

V is TRBV10-2 and J is TRBJ2-7, with 8 positions matching TRBD1. The CDR3 is 16 amino acids. Germline CDR1 is WSHSY and CDR2 is SAAADI. V was clipped by 0 bases and J by 6 bases; unmatched bases: 10. The CDR3 loop is CASSESGQGNYGEQYF. DNA of the CDR3: TGCGCCAGCAGTGAGTCAGGACAGGGCAATTATGGCGAGCAGTACTTC.

V is TRBV5-6 and J is TRBJ2-7; D is possibly TRBD2 (7 bases). Deletions cut 2 bases from V and 3 bases from J, with 27 bases between. Germline V lookup: CDR1 SGHDT, CDR2 YYEEEE. The CDR3 covers 19 residues. This CDR3 reads CASSLGLTKGGGGFYEQYF. Here the CDR3 DNA reads TGTGCCAGCAGCTTAGGGCTGACTAAGGGAGGGGGGGGGTTCTACGAGCAGTACTTC.

This clone was counted between two and nine times. V and J are TRBV6-1 and TRBJ2-3; TRBD2 matches at 8 bases. Per the germline V gene, CDR1 is MNHNS and CDR2 is SASEGT. Trimming took 4 bases from V and 5 from J; bases not matched to a gene: 20. This CDR3 comprises 19 residues. Here the CDR3 DNA reads TGTGCCAGCAGTGCATCCCACCTAGACCCGGGACTAGGGAGAGATACGCAGTATTTT. It yields the protein CASSASHLDPGLGRDTQYF.

This clone was recorded only once. The chain uses TRBV7-9 and TRBJ2-7; 7 nucleotides align to TRBD1. Germline trimming cut 1 base from V and 7 bases from J; bases unmatched to any gene: 7. The CDR3 sequence is 14 residues long. Germline CDR1 is SEHNR and CDR2 is FQNEAQ (reference sequence). The DNA for the CDR3 is TGTGCCAGCAGCTTAGTCCCGACAGGGCTGGAGCAGTACTTC. It is translated as CASSLVPTGLEQYF.

This chain links TRBV28 with TRBJ1-5; 8 nucleotides line up with TRBD1. V was clipped by 7 bases and J by 3 bases; unmatched bases: 8. Germline loops: CDR1 MDHEN, CDR2 SYDVKM. The CDR3 runs 15 residues. The CDR3: CASMGGQVYNQPQHF. The CDR3 nucleotides read TGTGCCAGCATGGGGGGACAGGTATACAATCAGCCCCAGCATTTT.

This chain joins TRBV5-8 and TRBJ2-3, with TRBD2 identical over 11 bases. J gave up 5 bases and V 6 bases, and 5 bases lay outside the gene matches. Germline V CDR1 and CDR2: SGHTS, YDEGEE. The CDR3 sequence is 14 residues long. CDR3 sequence reads: CASNPGLAGDTQYF. The CDR3 DNA is TGTGCCAGCAACCCAGGACTAGCGGGAGATACGCAGTATTTT.

This clone was seen only a few times. This chain connects TRBV27 to TRBJ2-7; tentatively, D is TRBD2 (6 bases). The CDR3 contains 16 residues. In germline, CDR1 is MNHEY, CDR2 SMNVEV (reference sequence). With 0 bases removed from V and 3 bases from J, the gap between germline ends came to 15 bases. CDR3 bases: TGTGCCAGCAGTTTATCATCGGGGGTTCACCACTACGAGCAGTACTTC. Protein: CASSLSSGVHHYEQYF.

This clone has only a few counts. The chain uses TRBV27 and TRBJ1-1, with 9 positions matching TRBD1. Looked up from germline, CDR1 is MNHEY and CDR2 is SMNVEV (reference sequence). This CDR3 contains 15 residues. With 4 bases clipped from V and 3 bases from J, the junction kept 6 bases outside the gene matches. In DNA form, the CDR3 reads TGTGCCAGCAGTTCGCCGACAGGGGGGGACACTGAAGCTTTCTTT. Amino acids: CASSSPTGGDTEAFF.

The CDR3 sequence is CASSQETQGGGYTF. The CDR3 DNA follows: TGCGCCAGCAGCCAAGAGACGCAGGGAGGGGGCTACACCTTC. This sequence joins TRBV4-1 and TRBJ1-2; D perhaps matches TRBD1 (5 bases). Germline CDR1 MGHRA, CDR2 YSYEKL. Trimming removed 0 bases from V and 8 bases from J, with 13 bases in between. The CDR3 sequence is 14 residues long.

This clone was observed a few times. The chain recombines TRBV7-9 with TRBJ2-7; D might be TRBD1 (6 bases). The V gene's germline CDR1 is SEHNR and CDR2 FQNEAQ (reference sequence). There are 13 residues in the CDR3. V shed 5 bases and J shed 2 bases, with 10 bases lying between them. The CDR3 DNA is TGTGCCAGCAGCGGGGGCAGGGCCTACGAGCAGTACTTC. Its translation: CASSGGRAYEQYF.

As DNA, the CDR3 is TGTGCCAGCAGTTTGGACGGACAGGGGGGAAACCTACGCGAGCAGTACTTC. The encoded protein is CASSLDGQGGNLREQYF. The chain combines TRBV27 with TRBJ2-7, with 10 nucleotides matching TRBD1. Trimming removed 3 bases from V and 6 bases from J; junction bases left unmatched: 14. The germline V gene has CDR1 MNHEY and CDR2 SMNVEV (reference sequence). The CDR3 covers 17 residues.

The chain couples TRBV5-1 to TRBJ1-2, with 8 bases lining up with TRBD1. In germline, CDR1 is SGHRS, CDR2 YFSETQ. The CDR3 sequence is 15 residues long. J was trimmed by 6 bases and V by 3 bases; bases with no gene match: 10. CDR3 loop: CASSSSLGRGHGYTF. The CDR3 bases are TGCGCCAGCAGCTCCTCTTTAGGCAGGGGGCATGGCTACACCTTC.

The chain is built from TRBV9 and TRBJ2-5; no firm D call. The V gene's germline CDR1 is SGDLS and CDR2 YYNGEE. The length of the CDR3 is 14 residues. With 0 bases removed from V and 3 bases from J, the gap between germline ends came to 9 bases. The CDR3 region has the DNA TGTGCCAGCAGCGTAGCTACCGAGGAAGAGACCCAGTACTTC. Its translation is CASSVATEEETQYF.

V is TRBV6-1 and J is TRBJ2-7; 11 nucleotides line up with TRBD2. The CDR3 length is 15 residues. Germline CDR1 and CDR2: MNHNS and SASEGT. V shed 4 bases and J 5 bases; nucleotides not matched to a gene: 7. Here the CDR3 DNA reads TGTGCCAGCAGTGCCACTAGCGGGAGCCCCCACGAGCAGTACTTC. Its protein is CASSATSGSPHEQYF.

This clone turned up a few times. Its ends do not fully match the called genes, so a read error is possible. The chain carries TRBV7-9 and TRBJ1-1, with TRBD1 matching 8 bases. Germline CDR1 SEHNR, CDR2 FQNEAQ (reference sequence). CDR3 size: 18 residues. Written as DNA, the CDR3 is TGTTCCAGCAGCTTAGCGAGGGGCTACGGACAGGGAAGAACTGAAGCTTTCTTT. Translating it yields CSSSLARGYGQGRTEAFF.

V usage is TRBV10-1 and J usage is TRBJ2-1; the D gene is possibly TRBD2 (5 bases). The CDR3 runs to 16 residues. CDR1 and CDR2 from the germline V gene are WNHNN and SYGVQD (reference sequence). With 3 bases removed from V and 0 bases from J, the gap between germline ends came to 12 bases. This CDR3 is CASSDRWESSYNEQFF. DNA of the CDR3: TGCGCCAGCAGTGACAGGTGGGAGAGCTCCTACAATGAGCAGTTCTTC.